These 28 T cell receptor beta chains came from one sample sequenced in a study of breast tumors, draining lymph nodes, adjacent tissues. Samples came from axillary lymph nodes draining the breast cancer. TCRdb re-analysed the multiplex PCR reads in MiXCR, keeping a single row per CDR3 protein. The table includes 170,000 or so distinct CDR3 sequences, around a third detected once. The specimen was axillary lymph node tissue. These receptors were obtained from a female donor with breast cancer. Some clones in this sample may be carry-over from other donors' samples.

This clonotype was picked up many times. The V call is TRBV7-9, the J call TRBJ2-3, with 9 bases identical to TRBD2. V trimming: 2 bases; J trimming: 1 base; junction bases outside the gene matches: 4. From germline, CDR1 is SEHNR and CDR2 FQNEAQ (reference sequence). The CDR3 contains 16 residues. The CDR3, as DNA: TGTGCCAGCAGCTTAAGTAGCGGGGGACGCACAGATACGCAGTATTTT. Translated: CASSLSSGGRTDTQYF.

In its sample, this clonotype was seen many times. J is TRBJ2-3 and V is TRBV6-1; D gene ambiguous. The ends were cut back, 0 bases at V and 2 bases at J, with 9 bases in the middle. The CDR3 contains 15 residues. CDR1 and CDR2 (germline): MNHNS, SASEGT. This chain's CDR3 is CASSEAYGITDTQYF. The CDR3 DNA reads TGTGCCAGCAGTGAAGCATATGGTATCACAGATACGCAGTATTTT.

Ten or more counts support this clonotype. V usage is TRBV7-8 and J usage is TRBJ2-5, with D tentatively TRBD1 or TRBD2 (5 bases each). V shed 1 base and J shed 3 bases, with 9 bases lying between them. This CDR3 spans 14 amino acids. CDR1 and CDR2 (germline): SGHVS, FQNEAQ. CDR3 residues: CASSLGDGKETQYF. CDR3 nucleotides: TGTGCCAGCAGCTTAGGGGACGGGAAAGAGACCCAGTACTTC.

In its sample, this clonotype was seen many times. The CDR3 loop reads CASSLEGTGNYEQYF. The CDR3 DNA is TGTGCCAGCAGCTTAGAGGGGACAGGGAACTACGAGCAGTACTTC. The rearrangement links TRBV7-9 to TRBJ2-7; 9 nucleotides match TRBD1. V shed 1 base and J 3 bases; nucleotides not matched to a gene: 4. From germline, CDR1 is SEHNR and CDR2 FQNEAQ (reference sequence). There are 15 residues in the CDR3. Full variable domain (rest looked up from reference TRBV7-9 and TRBJ2-7): DTGVSQNPRHKITKRGQNVTFRCDPISEHNRLYWYRQTLGQGPEFLTYFQNEAQLEKSRLLSDRFSAERPKGSFSTLEIQRTEQGDSAMYLCASSLEGTGNYEQYFGPGTRLTVT.

This clonotype was seen more than once but under ten times. The chain joins TRBV6-5 to TRBJ1-5; D gene ambiguous. Looked up from germline, CDR1 is MNHEY and CDR2 is SVGAGI. This CDR3 is built from 16 residues. Trimming stripped 5 bases from V and 1 base from J, with 15 bases between. DNA for the CDR3: TGTGCCAGCAGTCCCCAGTATATTAGGAGCAATCAGCCCCAGCATTTT. Its translation is CASSPQYIRSNQPQHF.

At least ten counts were recorded for this clonotype. The chain uses TRBV28 and TRBJ2-3; 13 bases match TRBD2. The CDR3 loop spans 15 amino acids. The germline V gene has CDR1 MDHEN and CDR2 SYDVKM. The V and J ends lost 8 bases and 6 bases, in that order; junction bases with no gene match: 8. For the CDR3, the DNA is TGTGCCAGCCGGACTAGCGGGAGTCTGGCGGATACGCAGTATTTT. Its translation: CASRTSGSLADTQYF.

A word on this clonotype: A much larger clone sits a single nucleotide away, making a read error possible. This chain links TRBV5-1 with TRBJ1-2; 7 positions agree with TRBD1. The CDR3 consists of 14 residues. From germline, CDR1 is SGHRS and CDR2 YFSETQ. V lost 3 bases and J lost 7; bases outside the gene matches: 9. The CDR3 reads CASSSDGQACGYTF. The DNA of the CDR3 is TGCGCCAGCAGCTCAGACGGACAGGCCTGTGGCTACACCTTC.

The chain links TRBV3-1 to TRBJ1-2; D gene uncertain. This CDR3 is built from 17 residues. With 4 bases removed from V and 8 bases from J, the gap between germline ends came to 26 bases. Germline assignment: CDR1 LGHDT and CDR2 YNNKEL (reference sequence). The CDR3 region is CASSPTRVWAGRAGYTF. The CDR3 DNA follows: TGTGCCAGCAGCCCCACCCGGGTCTGGGCGGGTCGAGCCGGCTACACCTTC.

Many counts were recorded for this clonotype. This sequence joins TRBV5-1 and TRBJ1-5, with D unresolved. CDR1 is SGHRS and CDR2 is YFSETQ in the germline V gene. This CDR3 has 15 amino acids. The V end lost 2 bases, the J end lost 0 bases, and 9 bases lay between the germline ends. The CDR3 nucleotides are TGCGCCAGCAGCTTCGGCGGATCTAGCAATCAGCCCCAGCATTTT. Its protein product is CASSFGGSSNQPQHF.

J is TRBJ1-4 and V is TRBV13; TRBD1 agrees at 7 bases. The CDR3 extends over 14 amino acids. V was clipped by 5 bases and J by 17 bases; unmatched bases: 17. Looked up from germline, CDR1 is PRHDT and CDR2 is FYEKMQ (reference sequence). The CDR3 sequence is CASSQRRGDSGIFF. The CDR3 bases are TGTGCCAGCAGCCAGAGAAGGGGGGACAGCGGAATATTTTTT.

As for this clonotype: Since a much larger clone is just one base distant, this may be a read error. The chain couples TRBV3-2 to TRBJ1-3. TRBV3-2 is given as a pseudogene. The CDR3 is 15 amino acids. In nucleotides, the CDR3 is TGTGCCGGCAGCCTGGCGTACAGCTCTGGAAACACCATATATTTT. Its translation is CAGSLAYSSGNTIYF.

As concerns this clonotype: This may arise from a read error, as a much more abundant clone is one base away. V usage is TRBV11-3 and J usage is TRBJ2-7; 9 bases agree with TRBD2. In germline, CDR1 is SGHNT, CDR2 YENEEA. V lost 1 base, J lost 5 bases, and 12 bases stayed unmatched. The CDR3 runs to 17 residues. CDR3 residues: CASSLGNVQRGAHEQYF. In nucleotides, the CDR3 is TGTGCCAGCAGCTTAGGTAATGTCCAGCGGGGGGCGCACGAGCAGTACTTC. Supplemented by reference TRBV11-3 and TRBJ2-7, the full variable domain reads EAGVVQSPRYKIIEKKQPVAFWCNPISGHNTLYWYLQNLGQGPELLIRYENEEAVDDSQLPKDRFSAERLKGVDSTLKIQPAELGDSAVYLCASSLGNVQRGAHEQYFGPGTRLTVT.

This chain joins TRBV20-1 and TRBJ2-2, with TRBD2 matching 8 bases. This CDR3 has 15 amino acids. In germline, CDR1 is DFQATT, CDR2 SNEGSKA (reference sequence). V shed 8 bases, J shed 4 bases, and the junction held 12 bases outside the gene matches. CDR3 nucleotide sequence: TGCAGTCCGTTAGGTCTAGCGGGTGGCACCGGGGAGCTGTTTTTT. It specifies CSPLGLAGGTGELFF.

This clonotype was seen at least ten times. This sequence joins TRBV7-9 and TRBJ2-5, with 8 bases aligning to TRBD1. The V gene's germline CDR1 is SEHNR and CDR2 FQNEAQ (reference sequence). The CDR3 covers 15 residues. V trimming: 5 bases; J trimming: 7 bases; junction bases outside the gene matches: 12. This CDR3 is CASSTNRDRFGTQYF. The CDR3 bases are TGTGCCAGCAGCACAAACCGGGACAGGTTCGGGACCCAGTACTTC.

This chain links TRBV7-9 with TRBJ1-2, with D perhaps TRBD1 (5 bases). The germline gives CDR1 SEHNR, CDR2 FQNEAQ (reference sequence). V was trimmed by 5 bases and J by 12 bases, leaving 25 bases between them. There are 15 residues in the CDR3. The chain's CDR3 is CASSILGRENRGHTF. CDR3 coding DNA: TGTGCCAGCAGCATACTGGGCAGGGAAAATCGGGGCCACACCTTC.

This clonotype was counted many times. This chain joins TRBV7-3 and TRBJ2-1, with D tentatively TRBD2 (6 bases). This CDR3 spans 17 amino acids. Trimming cost V 2 bases and J 2 bases, with 16 bases left between them. Germline values: CDR1 SGHTA, CDR2 FQGTGA. This CDR3 is CASSLLPEGVPYNEQFF. The CDR3, as DNA: TGTGCCAGCAGCTTACTTCCGGAGGGAGTGCCCTACAATGAGCAGTTCTTC.

Ten or more counts support this clonotype. The CDR3 sequence: CASQWGRGASTDTQYF. The CDR3, as DNA: TGTGCCAGCCAATGGGGGCGGGGTGCGAGCACAGATACGCAGTATTTT. V gene TRBV12-3 or TRBV12-4 combines with J gene TRBJ2-3; possibly TRBD1 or TRBD2 for D (6 bases each). CDR3 size: 16 residues. The V and J ends lost 8 bases and 0 bases respectively, with 18 bases between them.

This clonotype turned up a few times. This chain connects TRBV6-2 or TRBV6-3 to TRBJ1-5; D unresolved. This CDR3 has 12 amino acids. The V and J ends lost 6 bases and 7 bases respectively, with 10 bases between them. In germline, CDR1 is MNHEY, CDR2 SVGEGT. In DNA form, the CDR3 reads TGTGCCAGCAGATATTCCATGCAGCCCCAGCATTTT. This translates into CASRYSMQPQHF.

This clonotype was observed at least ten times. The chain recombines TRBV6-5 with TRBJ2-7; D remains unclear. The CDR3 has 12 residues. V was clipped by 6 bases and J by 6 bases, with 12 bases between them. Germline V gene sequence: CDR1 MNHEY, CDR2 SVGAGI. In DNA form, the CDR3 reads TGTGCCAGCAGCGCACGGTCGCGCGAGCAGTACTTC. Encoded protein: CASSARSREQYF.

This clonotype occurred a few times. The chain uses TRBV3-1 and TRBJ2-1; D not certain. The CDR3 length is 12 residues. From germline, CDR1 is LGHDT and CDR2 YNNKEL (reference sequence). The ends were cut back, 6 bases at V and 5 bases at J, with 8 bases in the middle. The CDR3 DNA follows: TGTGCCAGCAGAGGCTGGGACAATGAGCAGTTCTTC. Translated, it gives CASRGWDNEQFF.

This clonotype was seen a few times. This chain uses TRBV6-2 or TRBV6-3 with TRBJ2-5, with D perhaps matching TRBD1 (5 bases). V lost 6 bases and J lost 4, with 15 bases in between. The germline V gene encodes CDR1 MNHEY and CDR2 SVGEGT. This CDR3 has 14 residues. In DNA form, the CDR3 reads TGTGCCAGCAGACCTCCTAGGGGATCAGAGACCCAGTACTTC. Translating it yields CASRPPRGSETQYF.

This chain connects TRBV29-1 to TRBJ1-2, with D hard to call. Germline CDR1 is SQVTM and CDR2 is ANQGSEA. The CDR3 runs 11 residues. V lost 8 bases and J lost 0, with 7 bases in between. The CDR3 region is CSSRTNYGYTF. CDR3 DNA sequence: TGCAGCTCGCGCACTAACTATGGCTACACCTTC.

The table lists this clonotype with many counts. This chain uses TRBV20-1 with TRBJ2-1; 14 bases match TRBD2. CDR1 DFQATT and CDR2 SNEGSKA come from the germline V gene (reference sequence). Trimming at V came to 4 bases and at J to 2 bases, leaving 4 bases not matched to a gene. The CDR3 has 16 residues. CDR3 sequence reads: CSANPTSGRAYNEQFF. CDR3 bases: TGCAGTGCTAACCCGACTAGCGGGAGGGCCTACAATGAGCAGTTCTTC.

The gene calls are TRBV7-2 and TRBJ2-3; possibly TRBD1 or TRBD2 for D (5 bases each). The CDR3 has 16 amino acids. Between the trimmed V and J ends, which lost 4 bases and 2 bases, there was a span of 16 bases. Per germline, CDR1 SGHTA and CDR2 FQGNSA. CDR3 coding DNA: TGTGCCAGCAGCTCTCCCACGTTGGGGGTCACAGATACGCAGTATTTT. Translating gives CASSSPTLGVTDTQYF. Complete variable domain (other parts from reference TRBV7-2 and TRBJ2-3): GAGVSQSPSNKVTEKGKDVELRCDPISGHTALYWYRQSLGQGLEFLIYFQGNSAPDKSGLPSDRFSAERTGGSVSTLTIQRTQQEDSAVYLCASSSPTLGVTDTQYFGPGTRLTVL.

Worth noting for this clonotype: One end of the junction fails to match germline, which may point to a read error. V gene TRBV20-1 combines with J gene TRBJ1-4, with D possibly matching TRBD1 (5 bases). Germline values: CDR1 DFQATT, CDR2 SNEGSKA (reference sequence). The CDR3 has 15 residues. As DNA, the CDR3 is TGCAGTGCTCCCAACCCTGGGGGGTCAGGAGAAAAACTGGTTTTT. Encoded protein: CSAPNPGGSGEKLVF.

This chain uses TRBV10-3 with TRBJ1-6; no reliable D call. Trimming cost V 3 bases and J 0 bases, with 0 bases left between them. CDR3 size: 13 residues. CDR1 and CDR2 from the germline V gene are ENHRY and SYGVKD. This CDR3 is CAISDSYNSPLHF. Here the CDR3 DNA reads TGTGCCATCAGTGACTCCTATAATTCACCCCTCCACTTT.

This CDR3 is CSATPGQVSPQNTEAFF. In DNA form, the CDR3 reads TGCAGTGCTACCCCCGGGCAGGTCTCCCCGCAGAACACTGAAGCTTTCTTT. The chain recombines TRBV20-1 with TRBJ1-1, with no clear D. V shed 4 bases and J shed 1 base, with 22 bases lying between them. Germline values: CDR1 DFQATT, CDR2 SNEGSKA (reference sequence). There are 17 residues in the CDR3.

Worth noting for this clonotype: A clone one base away is much larger, so this may be a read error. The chain joins TRBV6-5 to TRBJ1-6; D not certain. There are 14 residues in the CDR3. CDR1 and CDR2 from the germline V gene are MNHEY and SVGAGI. V was cut by 4 bases and J by 5 bases, with 9 bases left in between. CDR3 nucleotides: TGTGCCAGCAGTTCCCCCCAGGATAATTCACCCCTCCACTTT. Residues: CASSSPQDNSPLHF.